A selection of T cell receptor beta chains follows, all from one sample in a study of shared clonotypes between healthy human individuals. Assay used: immunoSEQ multiplex PCR; TCRdb lists only in-frame clones, some missing. Seen here are 170,000 or so clones, 65% to 70% observed once, and the top ten hold around 9.3%. Sequenced: memory CD4+ T cells sorted from blood. Source of these receptors: a man aged 30 to 39 in good health. Both conserved end residues are part of each CDR3. D genes are given only for firm matches. Rows give clone size only sometimes, using once, few, many, or a class for an expanded clone.

d_gene,j_gene,abundance,v_gene,CDR3aa,CDR3nt
TRBD1,TRBJ2-7,few,TRBV11-2,CASSPNLLGTGARYEQYF,TGTGCCAGCAGCCCAAACCTCCTGGGGACAGGGGCACGCTACGAGCAGTACTTC
-,TRBJ2-1,-,TRBV5-1,CASSTGPAVVF,TGCGCCAGCAGTACGGGCCCAGCGGTTGTCTTC
-,TRBJ2-3,-,TRBV5-1,CASSSVGGTDTQYF,TGCGCCAGCAGCTCTGTGGGGGGCACAGATACGCAGTATTTT
-,TRBJ1-5,once,TRBV7-2,CASSLLYNQPQHF,TGTGCCAGCAGCTTACTGTACAATCAGCCCCAGCATTTT
TRBD2,TRBJ2-1,once,TRBV15,CATSRVTSGSSHNEQFF,TGTGCCACCAGCAGAGTCACTAGCGGGAGCTCGCACAATGAGCAGTTCTTC
TRBD1,TRBJ2-5,-,TRBV5-1,CASSLEGASGETQYF,TGCGCCAGCAGCTTGGAGGGGGCCAGTGGGGAGACCCAGTACTTC
-,TRBJ2-3,-,TRBV2,CASGGQTDTQYF,TGTGCCAGCGGGGGGCAGACAGATACGCAGTATTTT
-,TRBJ2-2,-,TRBV30,CAWTLQGFAGELFF,TGTGCCTGGACCTTGCAGGGGTTTGCCGGGGAGCTGTTTTTT
-,TRBJ2-5,few,TRBV6-5,CASRYRRTDQETQYF,TGTGCCAGCAGATACAGGAGGACAGACCAAGAGACCCAGTACTTC
-,TRBJ2-7,-,TRBV5-8,CANSRSGGYEQYF,TGTGCCAACAGCAGGAGCGGAGGCTACGAGCAGTACTTC